The present entry profiles one T cell receptor beta chain with its context. The antigen is not known. This sample is part of a study of blood T cells in healthy people across ages. Trimming pared 1 base from V and 2 bases from J, leaving 9 bases between. The CDR3 spans 14 residues. Germline lookup yields CDR1 SGHTA and CDR2 FQGNSA. Study-wide results and limits: With donor CMV status unknown, expanded clonotype changes were possibly confounded.

For the second PCR, which ran for about 6 to 11 cycles, a sample-barcoded 5' primer and a J-beta primer mix were used. Each CDR3 protein gets one entry after TCRdb re-called the 5' RACE reads with MiXCR. The sample lists more than 750,000 distinct CDR3 sequences; almost 30% were seen once. These records were also assigned to another study, of T cells of mothers and their children. That report adds: Every mother produced more than 8.5 million TCR beta CDR3 reads, whereas every child provided around 3 million. It was found that thymic selection shapes TCR recombination output similarly in related and unrelated pairs.

The sequenced sample consisted of blood. The chain has TRBV7-2 and TRBJ2-7; D is perhaps TRBD1 (6 bases). The sequence was obtained from a woman in her forties in good health. CDR3 amino acids: CASSLERTAYEQYF. CDR3 nucleotide sequence: TGTGCCAGCAGCTTAGAACGGACAGCCTACGAGCAGTACTTC.